These T cell receptor beta chains were read from a single sample in a study of T cell responses to AZD1222 COVID-19 vaccine. Clones were sequenced by immunoSEQ multiplex PCR, and TCRdb holds only the in-frame ones, with some missing. The table has 140,000 to 150,000 clones, 80% to 90% seen once; the top ten hold 7.5% to 8.5%. Sequenced here: peripheral blood, sampled on day 0 of AZD1222 vaccination. All receptors come from an adult in good health. Each CDR3 is given with its conserved first and last residue. D genes are given only for firm matches. Expanded clones are given a class, and other clones once, few, many or no size at all.

d_call clone_size j_call v_call cdr3_aa cdr3_nt
- - TRBJ2-1 TRBV9 CASSPGVSSYNEQFF TGTGCCAGCAGCCCAGGGGTGAGCTCCTACAATGAGCAGTTCTTC
- once TRBJ2-1 TRBV6-4 CASSDSIGDEQFF TGTGCCAGCAGTGACTCGATCGGCGATGAGCAGTTCTTC
TRBD2 - TRBJ2-1 TRBV7-2 CASSLYGGSSYNEQFF TGTGCCAGCAGCTTATACGGCGGGAGCTCCTACAATGAGCAGTTCTTC
- - TRBJ1-3 TRBV2 CASSDNVPGNTIYF TGTGCCAGCAGTGATAACGTCCCTGGAAACACCATATATTTT
- - TRBJ1-6 TRBV5-4 CASSPPDSSPLHF TGTGCCAGCAGCCCTCCCGACAGTTCACCCCTCCACTTT
TRBD2 - TRBJ2-1 TRBV10-1 CASSALPLSGRALDEQFF TGCGCCAGCAGTGCGCTCCCCCTTAGCGGGAGGGCTCTGGATGAGCAGTTCTTC
- - TRBJ1-5 TRBV5-6 CASSLGGVNQPQHF TGTGCCAGCAGCTTGGGAGGGGTAAATCAGCCCCAGCATTTT
TRBD1 - TRBJ2-1 TRBV15 CATSRDREGYNEQFF TGTGCCACCAGCCGGGACAGGGAGGGTTACAATGAGCAGTTCTTC
- - TRBJ1-1 TRBV5-6 CASSLSRLEAFF TGTGCCAGCAGCTTGAGCAGGCTTGAAGCTTTCTTT
- once TRBJ1-2 TRBV25-1 CASSGRGLSYGYTF TGTGCCAGCAGTGGTCGGGGCCTCTCCTATGGCTACACCTTC
- - TRBJ1-2 TRBV7-9 CASSLSAYGYTF TGTGCCAGCAGCTTATCCGCCTATGGCTACACCTTC
- few TRBJ2-3 TRBV27 CASSLHARDVTDTQYF TGTGCCAGCAGTTTACATGCCAGAGACGTGACAGATACGCAGTATTTT
- - TRBJ1-1 TRBV6-6 CASRNTEAFF TGTGCCAGTAGGAACACTGAAGCTTTCTTT
- - TRBJ2-5 TRBV14 CASSPLGRAQETQYF TGTGCCAGCAGCCCCTTGGGCCGTGCCCAAGAGACCCAGTACTTC
- once TRBJ2-7 TRBV7-9 CASSSSGGLYEQYF TGTGCCAGCAGCTCTTCTGGCGGACTCTACGAGCAGTACTTC
TRBD2 - TRBJ2-5 TRBV29-1 CSARTSGAETQYF TGCAGCGCCCGGACTAGCGGGGCAGAGACCCAGTACTTC
- - TRBJ2-2 TRBV11-3 CASSLEPSRELFF TGTGCCAGCAGCCTCGAGCCGTCCCGGGAGCTGTTTTTT
- - TRBJ2-3 TRBV19 CASSVGGRTDTQYF TGTGCCAGTAGTGTCGGGGGCCGCACAGATACGCAGTATTTT
TRBD2 - TRBJ2-6 TRBV6-5 CASSWTSGSGANVLTF TGTGCCAGCAGTTGGACTAGCGGCTCTGGGGCCAACGTCCTGACTTTC
- - TRBJ1-1 TRBV6-1 CASSEPRVRSEAFF TGTGCCAGCAGTGAACCCAGGGTAAGGTCTGAAGCTTTCTTT
- - TRBJ1-4 TRBV19 CASSTPGTGNEKLFF TGTGCCAGTAGTACCCCAGGGACGGGTAATGAAAAACTGTTTTTT
TRBD1 - TRBJ2-7 TRBV7-8 CASSPTVGDSSYEQYF TGTGCCAGCAGCCCAACCGTGGGGGACAGCTCCTACGAGCAGTACTTC
- - TRBJ1-2 TRBV4-2 CASSREKTSGYTF TGTGCCAGCAGCCGCGAGAAGACCAGTGGCTACACCTTC
- - TRBJ1-1 TRBV19 CASRDKHTEAFF TGTGCCAGTCGTGATAAACACACTGAAGCTTTCTTT
- - TRBJ2-3 TRBV7-6 CASSLGGESTDTQYF TGTGCCAGCAGCTTAGGGGGGGAGAGCACAGATACGCAGTATTTT
TRBD1 - TRBJ2-2 TRBV28 CASLAGQETGELFF TGTGCCAGCTTGGCGGGACAGGAGACCGGGGAGCTGTTTTTT
- - TRBJ2-3 TRBV3-1/TRBV3-2 CASSQDPSDTQYF TGTGCCAGCAGCCAAGATCCCTCGGATACGCAGTATTTT
- - TRBJ1-2 TRBV4-1 CASSVVPLGGYTF TGCGCCAGCAGCGTGGTTCCCTTGGGTGGCTACACCTTC
- - TRBJ1-5 TRBV27 CASSSLGGALQPQHF TGTGCCAGCAGTTCCCTTGGGGGGGCTCTTCAGCCCCAGCATTTT
TRBD2 - TRBJ2-1 TRBV5-8 CASRGRLAGLSSYNEQFF TGTGCCAGCCGGGGAAGACTAGCGGGTCTAAGCTCCTACAATGAGCAGTTCTTC
- - TRBJ1-4 TRBV2 CASNPGRFDYEKLFF TGTGCCAGCAACCCCGGACGCTTCGACTATGAAAAACTGTTTTTT
- - TRBJ1-1 TRBV18 CASSPQGMNTEAFF TGTGCCAGCTCACCACAGGGGATGAACACTGAAGCTTTCTTT
- - TRBJ2-3 TRBV30 CAWGRGDTQYF TGTGCCTGGGGCAGGGGAGATACGCAGTATTTT
TRBD1 - TRBJ1-1 TRBV6-4 CASSDWTGSDTEAFF TGTGCCAGCAGTGACTGGACAGGGTCGGACACTGAAGCTTTCTTT
- - TRBJ2-5 TRBV13 CASSFQGGQETQYF TGTGCCAGCAGCTTTCAGGGGGGACAAGAGACCCAGTACTTC